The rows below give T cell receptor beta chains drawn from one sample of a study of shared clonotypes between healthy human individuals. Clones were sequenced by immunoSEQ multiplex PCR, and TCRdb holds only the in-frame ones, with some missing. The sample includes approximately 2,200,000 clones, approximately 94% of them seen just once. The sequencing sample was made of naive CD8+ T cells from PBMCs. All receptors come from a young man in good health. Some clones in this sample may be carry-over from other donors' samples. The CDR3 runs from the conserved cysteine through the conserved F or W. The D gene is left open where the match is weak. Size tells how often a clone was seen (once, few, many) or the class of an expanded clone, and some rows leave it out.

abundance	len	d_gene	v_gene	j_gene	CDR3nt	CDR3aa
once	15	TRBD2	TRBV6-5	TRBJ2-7	TGTGCCACTATAGTTATGATGGCGGGAGGGGTCGAGCAGTACTTC	CATIVMMAGGVEQYF
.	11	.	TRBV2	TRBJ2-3	TGTGCCAGCAGTGAAACGGATACGCAGTATTTT	CASSETDTQYF
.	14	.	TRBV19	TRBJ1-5	TGTGCCAGTAGGTTAGGGGGTTGGAATCAGCCCCAGCATTTT	CASRLGGWNQPQHF
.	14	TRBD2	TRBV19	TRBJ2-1	TGTGCCAGTACTCTTAGCGGGAGCCCCAATGAGCAGTTCTTC	CASTLSGSPNEQFF
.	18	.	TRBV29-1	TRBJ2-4	TGCAGCGTTGAAGGGGCTTCTAGACCCCCTTTAGTCAAAAACATTCAGTACTTC	CSVEGASRPPLVKNIQYF
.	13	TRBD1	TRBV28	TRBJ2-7	TGTGCCAGCAGTCAGTTGGGACAGTTCGAGCAGTACTTC	CASSQLGQFEQYF
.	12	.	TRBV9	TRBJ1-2	TGTGCCAGCAGCGCCTCGGGGTATGGCTACACCTTC	CASSASGYGYTF
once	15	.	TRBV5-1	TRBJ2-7	TGCGCCAGCAGCTTGGGGCAGGGAGTCCTCTACGAGCAGTACTTC	CASSLGQGVLYEQYF
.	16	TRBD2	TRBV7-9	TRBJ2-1	TGTGCCAGCAGCTTATACTGGACTAGCGGGATCAATGAGCAGTTCTTC	CASSLYWTSGINEQFF
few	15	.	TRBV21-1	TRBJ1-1	TGTGCCAGCAGCATACGTCGGGACAGGGGAACTGAAGCTTTCTTT	CASSIRRDRGTEAFF
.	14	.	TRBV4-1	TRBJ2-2	TGCGCCAGCAGCCAAGATGGTGGGTCCGGGGAGCTGTTTTTT	CASSQDGGSGELFF
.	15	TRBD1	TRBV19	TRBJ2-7	TGTGCCAGTAGTCGGGACAGGGGGTATCCCTACGAGCAGTACTTC	CASSRDRGYPYEQYF
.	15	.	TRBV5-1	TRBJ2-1	TGCGCCAGCAGCTTGGCCGTAAAGGGGAGGAATGAGCAGTTCTTC	CASSLAVKGRNEQFF
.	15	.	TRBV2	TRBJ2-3	TGTGCCAGCAGCCGTGGACGGCTCCTCACAGATACGCAGTATTTT	CASSRGRLLTDTQYF
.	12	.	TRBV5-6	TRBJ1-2	TGTGCCAGCAGCTTAGGGAACTATGGCTACACCTTC	CASSLGNYGYTF
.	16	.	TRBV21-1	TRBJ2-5	TGTGCCAGCAGCAAGGGTAGGACTAGTAGGGAAGAGACCCAGTACTTC	CASSKGRTSREETQYF
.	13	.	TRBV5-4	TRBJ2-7	TGTGCCAGCAGCTTAGAGGGCAGGAGCGAGCAGTACTTC	CASSLEGRSEQYF
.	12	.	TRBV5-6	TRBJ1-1	TGTGCCAGCAGCTACAAAGGGGCTGAAGCTTTCTTT	CASSYKGAEAFF
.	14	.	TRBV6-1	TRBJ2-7	TGTGCCAGCAGTCTACGGGCGAAACCGTACGAGCAGTACTTC	CASSLRAKPYEQYF
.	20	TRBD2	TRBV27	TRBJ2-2	TGTGCCAGCAGTTTATTATCCCGACTAGCGAGAGATACGAACACCGGGGAGCTGTTTTTT	CASSLLSRLARDTNTGELFF
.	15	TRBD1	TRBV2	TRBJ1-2	TGTGCCAGCAGTGACTTGGGACAGGGGAACTATGGCTACACCTTC	CASSDLGQGNYGYTF
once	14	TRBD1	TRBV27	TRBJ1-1	TGTGCCAGCAGTTTACCGGGACAGGGCACTGAAGCTTTCTTT	CASSLPGQGTEAFF
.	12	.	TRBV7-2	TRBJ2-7	TGTGCCAGCAGCCCCCTAGCCTACGAGCAGTACTTC	CASSPLAYEQYF
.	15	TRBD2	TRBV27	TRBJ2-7	TGTGCCAGCAGGACTAGCGGGATTAGCTCCTACGAGCAGTACTTC	CASRTSGISSYEQYF
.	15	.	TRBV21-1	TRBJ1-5	TGTGCCAGCAGCAAACGGGCCAACAGGGATCAGCCCCAGCATTTT	CASSKRANRDQPQHF
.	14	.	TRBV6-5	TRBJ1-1	TGTGCCAGCAGTTACTCGATCGGGGGGACTGAAGCTTTCTTT	CASSYSIGGTEAFF
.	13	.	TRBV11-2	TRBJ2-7	TGTGCCAGCAGCCACGGGGGCCCCTACGAGCAGTACTTC	CASSHGGPYEQYF